These 20 T cell receptor beta chains were sequenced from one sample in a study of T cell changes during pregnancy in multiple sclerosis. The protocol was immunoSEQ multiplex PCR, while the TCRdb copy is restricted to in-frame clones and leaves out a portion. Here the sample spans under 70,000 clones, around 90% being singletons. The sequenced sample was peripheral blood, obtained in the third trimester of pregnancy. The receptor set was obtained from a female donor in good health, enrolled as a control in a pregnancy study.

V usage is TRBV18 and J usage is TRBJ2-1, with 14 bases that match TRBD2. Germline CDR1 is KGHSH and CDR2 is LQKENI. The CDR3 consists of 15 residues. The J segment lost 10 bases and the V segment lost 6 bases, leaving 8 bases of the junction unmatched. CDR3 sequence (DNA): TGTGCCAGCTCCTCGGGGGGACTAGCGGGAGACGAGCAGTTCTTC. This gives the protein CASSSGGLAGDEQFF.

V is TRBV20-1 and J is TRBJ1-2; D unclear. The CDR3 sequence is 9 residues long. V was shortened by 8 bases and J by 6 bases, with 7 bases between the two germline ends. Germline-derived CDR1 and CDR2 are DFQATT and SNEGSKA (reference sequence). CDR3 sequence: CSPPDGYTF. DNA of the CDR3: TGCAGTCCGCCGGATGGCTACACCTTC.

This chain joins TRBV7-9 and TRBJ1-1; D ambiguous. Germline V gives CDR1 SEHNR, CDR2 FQNEAQ (reference sequence). The CDR3 contains 16 residues. Trimming removed 5 bases from V and 1 base from J, with 17 bases in between. The CDR3 coding sequence is TGTGCCAGCAGCCCCCCCTCGGCAGGTTCGAACACTGAAGCTTTCTTT. Translating it yields CASSPPSAGSNTEAFF.

The J gene is TRBJ1-2, the V gene TRBV5-4, with 10 bases identical to TRBD1. With V trimmed by 0 bases and J by 7 bases, 6 bases remained unmatched. The CDR3 totals 15 residues. CDR1 and CDR2 (germline): SGHNT, YYREEE (reference sequence). The chain's CDR3 is CASSLGRQGAGGYTF. CDR3 sequence (DNA): TGTGCCAGCAGCTTGGGCCGACAGGGGGCGGGTGGCTACACCTTC.

The count of this clone is one. The chain combines TRBV20-1 with TRBJ2-7, with D perhaps TRBD1 (6 bases). Germline CDR1 reads DFQATT; CDR2 reads SNEGSKA (reference sequence). V lost 6 bases, J lost 6 bases, and 12 bases lay in between. The length of the CDR3 is 11 residues. CDR3 DNA: TGCAGTGCGGAGGACAGTGCCGAGCAGTACTTC. Its protein is CSAEDSAEQYF.

This clone was seen once. The chain carries TRBV6-1 and TRBJ2-1, with D maybe TRBD1 (6 bases). Germline V gene sequence: CDR1 MNHNS, CDR2 SASEGT. CDR3 length: 17 residues. V lost 2 bases to trimming and J lost 6 bases, with 20 bases between them. The CDR3, as DNA: TGTGCCAGCAGTGAATACGTGGGGACAAAGCTGGGCAATGAGCAGTTCTTC. Amino acids: CASSEYVGTKLGNEQFF.

J is TRBJ2-7 and V is TRBV19; possibly TRBD2 for D (6 bases). The CDR3 loop spans 14 amino acids. V was clipped by 4 bases and J by 6 bases, with 16 bases between them. Germline lookup yields CDR1 LNHDA and CDR2 SQIVND (reference sequence). The CDR3 sequence: CASSKRGTSGEQYF. As DNA, the CDR3 is TGTGCCAGTAGTAAACGGGGGACCTCCGGCGAGCAGTACTTC.

The chain combines TRBV11-3 with TRBJ2-1, with 8 bases identical to TRBD2. This CDR3 spans 15 amino acids. Germline trimming cut 3 bases from V and 5 bases from J; bases unmatched to any gene: 6. Germline CDR1 and CDR2: SGHNT and YENEEA. CDR3 loop: CASSFDTSGNNEQFF. The DNA of the CDR3 is TGTGCCAGCAGCTTTGATACTAGCGGAAACAATGAGCAGTTCTTC.

The chain has TRBV7-2 and TRBJ2-1; possibly TRBD2 for D (6 bases). CDR1 and CDR2 from the germline V gene are SGHTA and FQGNSA. The germline V and J ends were trimmed by 5 bases and 9 bases, with 20 bases remaining between them. The CDR3 is made up of 15 amino acids. The CDR3 coding sequence is TGTGCCAGCAGCCTCATAGGGGAGGTTGGGAGTGAGCAGTTCTTC. Translating it yields CASSLIGEVGSEQFF.

V and J are TRBV5-1 and TRBJ2-5, with 11 bases aligning to TRBD2. The CDR3 has 16 amino acids. Germline lookup yields CDR1 SGHRS and CDR2 YFSETQ. The ends lost 0 bases at V and 5 bases at J; junction bases unmatched: 6. CDR3 coding DNA: TGCGCCAGCAGCTTGGCCCCGGGGACTAGCGGTGAGACCCAGTACTTC. Translating gives CASSLAPGTSGETQYF.

V and J are TRBV6-5 and TRBJ1-1, with TRBD1 identical over 8 bases. The CDR3 has 15 residues. The germline V gene encodes CDR1 MNHEY and CDR2 SVGAGI. J lost 2 bases, V lost 6 bases, and 8 bases had no gene match. The CDR3 loop is CASSETGTGNTEAFF. The DNA of the CDR3 is TGTGCCAGCAGCGAAACCGGGACAGGCAACACTGAAGCTTTCTTT.

The chain couples TRBV5-4 to TRBJ1-4; TRBD1 is a possible D gene (5 bases). Germline V gene data show CDR1 as SGHNT and CDR2 as YYREEE (reference sequence). V was pared by 4 bases and J by 2 bases, with 9 bases between. There are 14 residues in the CDR3. The CDR3 loop reads CASSLRQTNEKLFF. The CDR3 DNA is TGTGCCAGCAGCCTTCGACAGACTAATGAAAAACTGTTTTTT.

V and J are TRBV27 and TRBJ2-7; 9 bases map to TRBD1. This CDR3 has 15 residues. Germline V gene sequence: CDR1 MNHEY, CDR2 SMNVEV (reference sequence). Losses at the gene ends were 6 bases for V and 2 bases for J; bases not matched to a gene: 8. CDR3 sequence reads: CASRYRDRVPYEQYF. The CDR3 DNA is TGTGCCAGCAGGTACCGGGACAGGGTCCCCTACGAGCAGTACTTC.

The chain employs TRBV9 and TRBJ1-2, with 7 bases matching TRBD1. There are 15 residues in the CDR3. V lost 4 bases, J lost 2 bases, and 8 bases stayed unmatched. The germline V gene has CDR1 SGDLS and CDR2 YYNGEE. CDR3 sequence reads: CASSPQGGQNYGYTF. The CDR3 DNA follows: TGTGCCAGCAGCCCCCAGGGGGGCCAGAACTATGGCTACACCTTC.

The V call is TRBV10-2, the J call TRBJ2-1; perhaps TRBD1 as D (6 bases). V was pared by 6 bases and J by 3 bases, with 15 bases between. The CDR3 totals 15 residues. The V gene's germline CDR1 is WSHSY and CDR2 SAAADI. CDR3 sequence (DNA): TGCGCCAGCAGCTCCTTGACAGGAGACTACAATGAGCAGTTCTTC. Amino acids: CASSSLTGDYNEQFF.

The rearrangement joins TRBV6-5 to TRBJ2-6, with TRBD1 as a possible D gene (5 bases). The CDR3 runs 14 residues. The germline V gene encodes CDR1 MNHEY and CDR2 SVGAGI. V lost 6 bases to trimming and J lost 1 base, with 7 bases between them. As DNA, the CDR3 is TGTGCCAGCAGGACAGCATCTGGGGCCAACGTCCTGACTTTC. Its translation is CASRTASGANVLTF.

J is TRBJ2-5 and V is TRBV10-3, with 12 positions matching TRBD2. Gene TRBJ2-7 matches the end of the DNA better, so the J call may be wrong. Germline V gene data show CDR1 as ENHRY and CDR2 as SYGVKD. The CDR3 runs to 16 residues. The DNA of the CDR3 is TGTGCCATCAGTGATCTAGCGGGAGGGCACTCCTACGAGCAGTACTTC. Protein product: CAISDLAGGHSYEQYF.

The chain joins TRBV5-5 to TRBJ2-2; TRBD2 agrees at 8 bases. Per the germline V gene, CDR1 is SGHKS and CDR2 is YYEKEE (reference sequence). The CDR3 sequence is 14 residues long. V lost 5 bases to trimming and J lost 10 bases; unmatched junction nucleotides: 10. CDR3 amino acids: CASSQIAGQAELFF. The CDR3 DNA is TGTGCCAGCAGTCAAATAGCGGGGCAAGCGGAGCTGTTTTTT.

The chain employs TRBV27 and TRBJ2-1; TRBD2 matches 10 bases. Germline V CDR1 and CDR2: MNHEY, SMNVEV (reference sequence). The CDR3 spans 15 residues. Unmatched junction bases numbered 7, after V lost 5 bases and J lost 6 bases. The chain's CDR3 is CASSTGLAEGNEQFF. In DNA form, the CDR3 reads TGTGCCAGCAGTACCGGACTAGCGGAGGGCAATGAGCAGTTCTTC.

The rearrangement uses TRBV30 and TRBJ1-4; 7 bases map to TRBD1. Losses at the gene ends were 2 bases for V and 7 bases for J; bases not matched to a gene: 10. CDR1 GTSNPN and CDR2 SVGIG come from the germline V gene (reference sequence). The CDR3 has 15 residues. The CDR3 DNA reads as TGTGCCTGGAGTTCGGGGAGGCAGGGGGGTGAAAAACTGTTTTTT. It is translated as CAWSSGRQGGEKLFF.